The 21 T cell receptor beta chains in this list originate from one sample, sequenced in a study of OX40 agonist ivuxolimab in advanced cancers. Method: immunoSEQ multiplex PCR; TCRdb's copy keeps in-frame clones and lacks some. Among fewer than 120,000 clones listed, approximately 89% were seen once. Specimen: CD4+ or CD8+ T cells sorted from blood, collected in a trial of the OX40 agonist ivuxolimab. These receptors all stem from an adult with an advanced solid tumor such as melanoma, head and neck, liver or kidney cancer.

Comments on this clone: Other DNA variants within this sample encode the same CDR3. The CDR3 DNA follows: TGCAGCGTGACAGGGGATAGCAATCAGCCCCAGCATTTT. This codes for CSVTGDSNQPQHF. This chain connects TRBV29-1 to TRBJ1-5, with TRBD1 matching over 8 bases. J was trimmed by 0 bases and V by 6 bases; bases with no gene match: 1. The CDR3 covers 13 residues. Germline V gives CDR1 SQVTM, CDR2 ANQGSEA.

This clone has a handful of counts. The chain is built from TRBV11-2 and TRBJ1-2; D unresolved. Trimming took off 2 bases at V and 5 bases at J, with 15 bases between the two ends. The CDR3 has 15 amino acids. Germline values: CDR1 SGHAT, CDR2 FQNNGV. Written as DNA, the CDR3 is TGTGCCAGCAGCTTATTGGCCTCAACGGAGTATGGCTACACCTTC. Its protein is CASSLLASTEYGYTF.

The chain has TRBV5-1 and TRBJ1-1; TRBD1 is a possible D gene (5 bases). CDR1 SGHRS and CDR2 YFSETQ come from the germline V gene. This CDR3 spans 14 amino acids. Deletions cut 2 bases from V and 2 bases from J, with 10 bases between. The CDR3 here is CASSFGGENTEAFF. The CDR3 nucleotides read TGCGCCAGCAGCTTCGGGGGGGAAAACACTGAAGCTTTCTTT.

The gene calls are TRBV28 and TRBJ1-5; D is undetermined. Germline CDR1 is MDHEN and CDR2 is SYDVKM. Trimming cost V 5 bases and J 0 bases, with 20 bases left between them. The CDR3 runs to 18 residues. The CDR3, as DNA: TGTGCCAGCAGTCACGGACCGAGAGTAGGTTATAGCAATCAGCCCCAGCATTTT. Protein sequence: CASSHGPRVGYSNQPQHF. Using reference TRBV28 and TRBJ1-5 for the parts outside the CDR3, the full variable domain is DVKVTQSSRYLVKRTGEKVFLECVQDMDHENMFWYRQDPGLGLRLIYFSYDVKMKEKGDIPEGYSVSREKKERFSLILESASTNQTSMYLCASSHGPRVGYSNQPQHFGDGTRLSIL.

The chain is built from TRBV21-1 and TRBJ2-2; TRBD1, the table's D call, lacks a check against the DNA. TRBV21-1 is reported as a pseudogene. This CDR3 has 17 amino acids. The CDR3 here is CASVLHSGTPNTGELFF. In nucleotides, the CDR3 is TGTGCCAGCGTACTGCATTCCGGGACACCGAACACCGGGGAGCTGTTTTTT.

Only a few counts were recorded for this clone. The chain joins TRBV2 to TRBJ1-3, with D possibly TRBD1 on 6 matching bases. Between the trimmed V and J ends, which lost 4 bases and 0 bases, there was a span of 10 bases. The CDR3 contains 15 residues. Germline assignment: CDR1 SNHLY and CDR2 FYNNEI. The CDR3 loop reads CASSALQGSGNTIYF. CDR3 nucleotide sequence: TGTGCCAGCAGTGCCTTACAGGGCTCTGGAAACACCATATATTTT.

V and J are TRBV9 and TRBJ1-3; weak D call: TRBD1 (6 bases). This CDR3 comprises 15 residues. V lost 4 bases, J lost 0 bases, and 11 bases lay in between. The germline gives CDR1 SGDLS, CDR2 YYNGEE. CDR3 bases: TGTGCCAGCAGCTTGGGGACACCCTCTGGAAACACCATATATTTT. The encoded protein is CASSLGTPSGNTIYF.

This chain joins TRBV7-9 and TRBJ1-2, with TRBD1 matching over 7 bases. Germline V gene sequence: CDR1 SEHNR, CDR2 FQNEAQ (reference sequence). The CDR3 is made up of 13 amino acids. Trimming at V came to 1 base and at J to 9 bases, leaving 5 bases not matched to a gene. In DNA, the CDR3 is TGTGCCAGCAGCTTAGTCCAGGGGGACAGCTACACCTTC. This sequence encodes CASSLVQGDSYTF.

The chain uses TRBV6-5 and TRBJ2-5; D may be TRBD2 (7 bases). Germline lookup yields CDR1 MNHEY and CDR2 SVGAGI. V shed 6 bases and J shed 4 bases, with 18 bases lying between them. This CDR3 is 15 amino acids long. DNA for the CDR3: TGTGCCAGCAGCCCCGAGGGGGGGCTCGGAGAGACCCAGTACTTC. Residues: CASSPEGGLGETQYF.

In this sample, this clone turned up a few times. The chain recombines TRBV9 with TRBJ1-6, with D maybe TRBD1 (6 bases). V dropped 4 bases and J dropped 0 bases, with 20 bases sitting between them. This CDR3 comprises 19 residues. CDR1 and CDR2 (germline): SGDLS, YYNGEE. This CDR3 reads CASSHRQAPSSSYNSPLHF. CDR3 DNA: TGTGCCAGCAGCCACCGACAGGCCCCGTCCAGCTCCTATAATTCACCCCTCCACTTT. Combining the CDR3 with reference TRBV9 and TRBJ1-6 gives the whole variable domain DSGVTQTPKHLITATGQRVTLRCSPRSGDLSVYWYQQSLDQGLQFLIQYYNGEERAKGNILERFSAQQFPDLHSELNLSSLELGDSALYFCASSHRQAPSSSYNSPLHFGNGTRLTVT.

The sample holds one count of this clone. The genes are TRBV7-9 and TRBJ1-5, with unresolved D. Trimming left V 1 base short and J 7 bases short, with 5 bases between. The length of the CDR3 is 12 residues. Germline V lookup: CDR1 SEHNR, CDR2 FQNEAQ (reference sequence). The CDR3 DNA reads as TGTGCCAGCAGCTTAGACGGGCAGCCCCAGCATTTT. It specifies CASSLDGQPQHF.

The CDR3 DNA reads TGTGCCAGCAGCTTCACTTCGGGGGGGACTTCCTACAATGAGCAGTTCTTC. This codes for CASSFTSGGTSYNEQFF. V and J are TRBV7-2 and TRBJ2-1, with 8 bases fitting TRBD2. The CDR3 is made up of 17 amino acids. With V trimmed by 3 bases and J by 1 base, 8 bases remained unmatched. In germline, CDR1 is SGHTA, CDR2 FQGNSA.

This clone was observed a single time. The gene calls are TRBV6-1 and TRBJ1-5; D possibly corresponds to TRBD1 (5 bases). CDR3 length: 15 residues. Germline CDR1 MNHNS, CDR2 SASEGT. V was trimmed by 8 bases and J by 2 bases, leaving 16 bases between them. The CDR3 sequence is CASLDTVGGNQPQHF. CDR3 in DNA: TGTGCCAGCCTGGACACAGTAGGAGGCAATCAGCCCCAGCATTTT.

This chain uses TRBV28 with TRBJ1-3, with D possibly being TRBD1 (6 bases). CDR1 MDHEN and CDR2 SYDVKM come from the germline V gene. The CDR3 runs 13 residues. The V and J ends lost 6 bases and 4 bases respectively, with 10 bases between them. CDR3 protein: CASRQGNGNTIYF. For the CDR3, the DNA is TGTGCCAGCAGACAGGGTAACGGAAACACCATATATTTT. Looking up the rest from reference TRBV28 and TRBJ1-3 gives the full variable domain: DVKVTQSSRYLVKRTGEKVFLECVQDMDHENMFWYRQDPGLGLRLIYFSYDVKMKEKGDIPEGYSVSREKKERFSLILESASTNQTSMYLCASRQGNGNTIYFGEGSWLTVV.

Only one count was recorded for this clone. CDR3 in DNA: TGTGCCAGCAGCCATGCAGGTGGCGAGCAGTACTTC. Translating gives CASSHAGGEQYF. The genes are TRBV7-2 and TRBJ2-7; no clear D. The V gene's germline CDR1 is SGHTA and CDR2 FQGNSA. V was shortened by 5 bases and J by 6 bases, with 11 bases between the two germline ends. CDR3 length: 12 residues.

This chain uses TRBV7-2 with TRBJ2-3; D call uncertain. Trimming removed 2 bases at V and 6 bases at J, with 24 bases between. Germline V lookup: CDR1 SGHTA, CDR2 FQGNSA. This CDR3 is 18 amino acids long. CDR3 residues: CASSLKGFGLLTLDTQYF. CDR3 DNA sequence: TGTGCCAGCAGCTTAAAAGGTTTCGGTTTATTAACTTTGGATACGCAGTATTTT.

The chain is built from TRBV30 and TRBJ1-4; D not resolved. CDR3 size: 12 residues. V was pared by 0 bases and J by 11 bases, with 10 bases between. The germline V gene has CDR1 GTSNPN and CDR2 SVGIG (reference sequence). In nucleotides, the CDR3 is TGTGCCTGGAGTGTATCGGCCGGGAAACTGTTTTTT. Translating it yields CAWSVSAGKLFF.

The chain has TRBV25-1 and TRBJ1-2; a weak D match, TRBD1 (6 bases). The CDR3 consists of 15 residues. The V end was cut by 4 bases, the J end by 2 bases, with 14 bases between. CDR1 and CDR2 (germline): MGHDK, SYGVNS. CDR3 nucleotide sequence: TGTGCCAGCAGTGGTCACAGGGAGGGGAACTATGGCTACACCTTC. It codes for CASSGHREGNYGYTF.

V and J are TRBV5-1 and TRBJ2-7; no definite D call. Germline assignment: CDR1 SGHRS and CDR2 YFSETQ. There are 14 residues in the CDR3. V was pared by 0 bases and J by 2 bases, with 9 bases between. CDR3 amino acids: CASSLVARTYEQYF. CDR3 in DNA: TGCGCCAGCAGCTTGGTGGCCAGGACCTACGAGCAGTACTTC.

V and J are TRBV6-5 and TRBJ2-7; TRBD1 or TRBD2 may be the D gene (5 bases each). Looked up from germline, CDR1 is MNHEY and CDR2 is SVGAGI. The CDR3 length is 13 residues. V was pared by 4 bases and J by 0 bases, with 7 bases between. The CDR3 DNA follows: TGTGCCAGCAGTTCCGGGACCTCCTACGAGCAGTACTTC. This encodes CASSSGTSYEQYF.

The chain carries TRBV30 and TRBJ1-2; D remains ambiguous. The CDR3 length is 11 residues. CDR1 GTSNPN and CDR2 SVGIG come from the germline V gene (reference sequence). V was shortened by 0 bases and J by 6 bases, with 5 bases between the two germline ends. This CDR3 is CAWSVLNGYTF. The CDR3 coding sequence is TGTGCCTGGAGTGTCCTCAATGGCTACACCTTC.